The text below deals with one T cell receptor (beta chain). V was shortened by 7 bases and J by 0 bases, with 13 bases between the two germline ends. CDR1 and CDR2 (germline): MDHEN, SYDVKM. CDR3 length equals 14 residues. Unsorted whole blood supplied the blood RNA, and germline DNA was isolated too. The data stem from a study of tumor-infiltrating lymphocytes in primary liver carcinoma. The researchers produced TCR beta cDNA from approximately 460 ng total RNA with a constant-region primer. TCR beta libraries came from three nested multiplex PCR rounds using slightly modified ARM-PCR. TRBV1-TRBV30 forward and Cbeta reverse primers drove the first two roughly 10-cycle rounds. Each CDR3 protein gets one entry after TCRdb re-called the multiplex PCR reads with MiXCR. Of more than 150,000 distinct CDR3 sequences in the sample, 50% to 75% were seen once.

Sequenced: peripheral blood. The J gene is TRBJ2-7, the V gene TRBV28; no firm D call. The sequence came from a man aged 35-49 years with primary liver carcinoma and hepatitis B virus infection. The CDR3: CASKSRVSSYEQYF. The CDR3 nucleotides are TGTGCCAGCAAAAGTAGAGTAAGCTCCTACGAGCAGTACTTC.